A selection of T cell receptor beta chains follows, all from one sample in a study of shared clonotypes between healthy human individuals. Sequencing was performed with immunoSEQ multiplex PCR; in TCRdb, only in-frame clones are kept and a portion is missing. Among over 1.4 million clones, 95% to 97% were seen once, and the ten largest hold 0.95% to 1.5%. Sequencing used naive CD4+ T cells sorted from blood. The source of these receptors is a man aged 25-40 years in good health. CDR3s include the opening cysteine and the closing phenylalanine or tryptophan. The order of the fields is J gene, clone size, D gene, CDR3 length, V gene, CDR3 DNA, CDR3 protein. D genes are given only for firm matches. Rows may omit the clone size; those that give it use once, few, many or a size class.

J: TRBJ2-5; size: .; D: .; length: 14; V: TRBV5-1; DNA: TGCGCCAGCAGCCCCGGGACCAGCCAAGAGACCCAGTACTTC; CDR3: CASSPGTSQETQYF
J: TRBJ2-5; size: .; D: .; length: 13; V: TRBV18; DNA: TGTGCCAGCTCACCGTACAGCCAAGAGACCCAGTACTTC; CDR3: CASSPYSQETQYF
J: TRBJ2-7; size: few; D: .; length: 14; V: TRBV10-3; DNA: TGTGCCATCAGTGAATACGGAGATTCCTACGAGCAGTACTTC; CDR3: CAISEYGDSYEQYF
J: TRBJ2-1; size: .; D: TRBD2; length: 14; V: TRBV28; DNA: TGTGCCAGCAGTGACTCTAGCGGGTACAATGAGCAGTTCTTC; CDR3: CASSDSSGYNEQFF
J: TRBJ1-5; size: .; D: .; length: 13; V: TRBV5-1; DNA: TGCGCCAGCAGTGGGGAAGGCGGTCAGCCCCAGCATTTT; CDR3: CASSGEGGQPQHF
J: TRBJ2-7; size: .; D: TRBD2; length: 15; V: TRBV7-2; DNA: TGTGCCAGCAGCCATAGACTAGCGGGAGCCTACGAGCAGTACTTC; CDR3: CASSHRLAGAYEQYF
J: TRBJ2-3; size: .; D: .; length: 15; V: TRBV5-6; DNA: TGTGCCAGCAGCTTGGTGGGGGCTAGCACAGATACGCAGTATTTT; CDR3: CASSLVGASTDTQYF
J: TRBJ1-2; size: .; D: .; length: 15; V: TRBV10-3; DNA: TGTGCCATCAGTGAGTCGTCAGGGGCTGCCTATGGCTACACCTTC; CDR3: CAISESSGAAYGYTF
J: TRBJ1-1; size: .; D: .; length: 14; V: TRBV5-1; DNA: TGCGCCAGCAGCTTAAAGGACAGGAACACTGAAGCTTTCTTT; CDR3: CASSLKDRNTEAFF
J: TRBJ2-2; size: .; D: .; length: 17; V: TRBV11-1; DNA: TGTGCCAGCAGCAGACGGGACTTGACCTTCGGAACCGGGGAGCTGTTTTTT; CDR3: CASSRRDLTFGTGELFF
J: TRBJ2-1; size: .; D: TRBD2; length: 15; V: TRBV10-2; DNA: TGCGCCAGCAGAGGCGGGAGGGCCTCCTACAATGAGCAGTTCTTC; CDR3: CASRGGRASYNEQFF
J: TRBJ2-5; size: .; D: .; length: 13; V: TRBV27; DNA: TGTGCCAGCAGTCCCTATCCTTGGGAGACCCAGTACTTC; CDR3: CASSPYPWETQYF
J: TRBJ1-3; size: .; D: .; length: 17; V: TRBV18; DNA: TGTGCCAGCTCACGCAATGGAGACAGCCGCTCTGGAAACACCATATATTTT; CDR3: CASSRNGDSRSGNTIYF
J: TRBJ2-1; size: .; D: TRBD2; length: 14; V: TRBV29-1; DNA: TGCAGCGTAGTAGCTAGCGGGAGAAGGGATGAGCAGTTCTTC; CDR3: CSVVASGRRDEQFF
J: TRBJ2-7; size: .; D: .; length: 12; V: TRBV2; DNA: TGTGCCAGCAGTTACACTTTTCCCGAGCAGTACTTC; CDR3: CASSYTFPEQYF
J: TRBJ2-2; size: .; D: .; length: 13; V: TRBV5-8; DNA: TGTGCCAGCAGAGTCAGGGGCTCCGGGGAGCTGTTTTTT; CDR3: CASRVRGSGELFF
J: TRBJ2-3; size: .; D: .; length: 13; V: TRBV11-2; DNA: TGTGCCAGCAGCTTAGTTTCCAGTAATACGCAGTATTTT; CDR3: CASSLVSSNTQYF
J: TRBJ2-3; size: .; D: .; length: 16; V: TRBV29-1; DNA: TGCAGCGTTACCAGCCCACAGGGGGGGCGGACAGATACGCAGTATTTT; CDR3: CSVTSPQGGRTDTQYF
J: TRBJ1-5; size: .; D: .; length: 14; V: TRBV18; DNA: TGTGCCAGCTCACTGGGGGCTAGCAATCAGCCCCAGCATTTT; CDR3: CASSLGASNQPQHF
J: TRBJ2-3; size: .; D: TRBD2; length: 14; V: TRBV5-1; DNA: TGCGCCAGCAGCCCTCTAGCGGGAGGTGATACGCAGTATTTT; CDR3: CASSPLAGGDTQYF
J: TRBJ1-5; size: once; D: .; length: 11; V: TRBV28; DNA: TGTGCCAGCAGTGTTAATCAGCCCCAGCATTTT; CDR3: CASSVNQPQHF
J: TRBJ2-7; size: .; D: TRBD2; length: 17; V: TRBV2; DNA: TGTGCCAGCATCCCCCGAGGGCCTAGCGGGAGCTCCTACGAGCAGTACTTC; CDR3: CASIPRGPSGSSYEQYF
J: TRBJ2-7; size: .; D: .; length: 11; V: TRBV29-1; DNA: TGCAGCGTTTCTAACAGTTACGAGCAGTACTTC; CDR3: CSVSNSYEQYF
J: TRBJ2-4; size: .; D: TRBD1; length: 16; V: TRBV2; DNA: TGTGCCAGCAACAGGGACAGGGCGGTAGCCAAAAACATTCAGTACTTC; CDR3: CASNRDRAVAKNIQYF
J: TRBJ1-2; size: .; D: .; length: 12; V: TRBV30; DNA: TGTGCCTGGACGGGGGGGAACTATGGCTACACCTTC; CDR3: CAWTGGNYGYTF
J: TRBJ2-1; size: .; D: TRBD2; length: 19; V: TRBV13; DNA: TGTGCCAGCAACGACGCCGGGACTAGCGGGAGGGCGGACTACAATGAGCAGTTCTTC; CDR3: CASNDAGTSGRADYNEQFF
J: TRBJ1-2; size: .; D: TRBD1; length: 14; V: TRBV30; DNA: TGTGCCTGGAGTTGGGGACAGGGATCGCGTGGCTACACCTTC; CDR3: CAWSWGQGSRGYTF
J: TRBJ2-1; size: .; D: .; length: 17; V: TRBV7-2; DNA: TGTGCCAGCAGCTTACCCGACAAGGGGCCGTCCAGGGGTGAGCAGTTCTTC; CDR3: CASSLPDKGPSRGEQFF
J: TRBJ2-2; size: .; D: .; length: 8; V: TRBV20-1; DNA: TGCAGTGCCGGGGAGCTGTTTTTT; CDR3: CSAGELFF
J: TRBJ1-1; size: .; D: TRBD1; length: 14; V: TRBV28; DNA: TGTGCCAGCAGTCTAGACAGGGTTCGTACTGAAGCTTTCTTT; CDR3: CASSLDRVRTEAFF
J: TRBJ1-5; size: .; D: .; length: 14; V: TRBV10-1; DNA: TGCGCCAGCTCCGGGACCGCGAGAGATCAGCCCCAGCATTTT; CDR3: CASSGTARDQPQHF
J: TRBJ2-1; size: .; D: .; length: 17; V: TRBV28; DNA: TGTGCCAGCACCCGAACCCCTAGTAGTGGGTCCTACAATGAGCAGTTCTTC; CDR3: CASTRTPSSGSYNEQFF
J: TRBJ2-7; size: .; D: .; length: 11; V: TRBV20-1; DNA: TGCAGTGCTAGAGAAAGGAACGAGCAGTACTTC; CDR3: CSARERNEQYF
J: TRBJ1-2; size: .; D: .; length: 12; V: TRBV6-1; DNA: TGTGCCAGCAGTGAACAAGCGTATGGCTACACCTTC; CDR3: CASSEQAYGYTF
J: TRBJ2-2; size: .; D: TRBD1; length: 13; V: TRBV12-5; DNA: TGTGCTAGTGGGACAGGGTACACCGGGGAGCTGTTTTTT; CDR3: CASGTGYTGELFF
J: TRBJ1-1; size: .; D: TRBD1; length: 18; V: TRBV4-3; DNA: TGCGCCAGCAGCCGAATTTCCTTTGGCGACAGGGCGAACACTGAAGCTTTCTTT; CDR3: CASSRISFGDRANTEAFF
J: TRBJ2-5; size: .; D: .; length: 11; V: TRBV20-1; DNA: TGCAGTGCTAGGGACGGACTGGATGGGTACTTC; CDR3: CSARDGLDGYF
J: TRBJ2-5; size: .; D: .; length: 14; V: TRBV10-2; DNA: TGCGCCAGCAGTGAGACTCGAGCCTTAGTGACCCAGTACTTC; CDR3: CASSETRALVTQYF
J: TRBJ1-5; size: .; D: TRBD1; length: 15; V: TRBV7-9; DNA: TGTGCCAGCAGCTCCGACAGGGGGCAGAATCAGCCCCAGCATTTT; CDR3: CASSSDRGQNQPQHF
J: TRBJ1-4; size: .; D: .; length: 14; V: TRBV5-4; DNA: TGTGCCAGCAGCTTTGGTCAGGGTCGTGAAAAACTGTTTTTT; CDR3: CASSFGQGREKLFF
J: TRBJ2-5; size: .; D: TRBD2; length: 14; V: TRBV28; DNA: TGTGCCAGTCTGCTAGCGGGAGGTGGGGAGACCCAGTACTTC; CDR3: CASLLAGGGETQYF
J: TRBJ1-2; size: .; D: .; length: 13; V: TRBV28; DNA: TGTGCCAGCAGTTTAATTTCAGTCTATGGCTACACCTTC; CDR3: CASSLISVYGYTF
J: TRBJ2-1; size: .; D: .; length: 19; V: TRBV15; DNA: TGTGCCACCAGCAGAGTCGGACAGGGGAGGACTAGCTCCAGGAATGAGCAGTTCTTC; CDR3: CATSRVGQGRTSSRNEQFF
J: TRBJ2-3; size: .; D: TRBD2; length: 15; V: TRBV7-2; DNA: TGTGCCAGCAGCTTAAGCGGGATAGGCACAGATACGCAGTATTTT; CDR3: CASSLSGIGTDTQYF
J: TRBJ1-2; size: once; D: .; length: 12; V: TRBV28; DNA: TGTGCCAGCAGCCAGGACAGATATGGCTACACCTTC; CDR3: CASSQDRYGYTF
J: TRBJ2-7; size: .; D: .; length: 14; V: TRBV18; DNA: TGTGCCAGCTCACCGCGAACAGGTCCCTACGAGCAGTACTTC; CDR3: CASSPRTGPYEQYF
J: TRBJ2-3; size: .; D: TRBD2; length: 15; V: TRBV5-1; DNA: TGCGCCAGCAGCTTGATGGCGGGAGTGGTAGATACGCAGTATTTT; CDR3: CASSLMAGVVDTQYF
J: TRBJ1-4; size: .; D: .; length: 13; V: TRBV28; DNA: TGTGCCAGCGTCCGTTCAACTAATGAAAAACTGTTTTTT; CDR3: CASVRSTNEKLFF